This TCR beta chain is from a study of T cell responses to AZD1222 COVID-19 vaccine. V lost 0 bases and J 3 bases, leaving 5 bases between the germline ends. The germline V gene has CDR1 SGHVS and CDR2 FQNEAQ. The length of the CDR3 is 13 residues. Sequencing used immunoSEQ multiplex PCR; TCRdb keeps in-frame clones, though not all of them. This table holds some 130,000 clones, approximately 88% found once. This clone was found once. Specimen: peripheral blood, collected 28 days after the second AZD1222 dose. This rearrangement joins TRBV7-8 to TRBJ1-1, with no clear D. This TCR derives from an adult who received the AZD1222 COVID-19 vaccine. The CDR3 nucleotides are TGTGCCAGCAGCTTAGCAGGATACACTGAAGCTTTCTTT. It yields the protein CASSLAGYTEAFF.